The rows below give T cell receptor beta chains drawn from one sample of a study of CD8 T cells in Susac syndrome. One entry per CDR3 protein, called by TCRdb with MiXCR from the immunoSEQ multiplex PCR reads. The sample consists of about 210,000 distinct CDR3 sequences, roughly 96% of them appearing once. Sequenced material: CD4+ T cells from PBMCs. These receptors all stem from a human donor with multiple sclerosis. Each CDR3 is given with its conserved first and last residue. The order of the fields is CDR3 protein, D gene, V gene, J gene. D genes are given only for firm matches.

CDR3 protein: CSAEGPGRSRETQYF; D gene: NA; V gene: TRBV29-1; J gene: TRBJ2-5
CDR3 protein: CASSQGGLSSYEQYF; D gene: NA; V gene: TRBV3-1; J gene: TRBJ2-7
CDR3 protein: CASSEETQYF; D gene: NA; V gene: TRBV2; J gene: TRBJ2-5
CDR3 protein: CASSPFQLAPETQYF; D gene: TRBD2; V gene: TRBV7-6; J gene: TRBJ2-5
CDR3 protein: CASSNLRDSSTDTQYF; D gene: TRBD1; V gene: TRBV5-4; J gene: TRBJ2-3
CDR3 protein: CASSLALGEAFF; D gene: NA; V gene: TRBV5-1; J gene: TRBJ1-1
CDR3 protein: CASRQQRRGQFF; D gene: NA; V gene: TRBV5-6; J gene: TRBJ2-1
CDR3 protein: CASSPRQRGWGEQFF; D gene: TRBD2; V gene: TRBV3-1; J gene: TRBJ2-1
CDR3 protein: CASSQGWLRDQITDTQYF; D gene: NA; V gene: TRBV14; J gene: TRBJ2-3
CDR3 protein: CSGLNAGTVGYGYTF; D gene: TRBD1; V gene: TRBV20-1; J gene: TRBJ1-2
CDR3 protein: CASSLVRLSSYNEQFF; D gene: NA; V gene: TRBV5-6; J gene: TRBJ2-1
CDR3 protein: CASSRGLAGISYEQYF; D gene: TRBD2; V gene: TRBV19; J gene: TRBJ2-7
CDR3 protein: CASSLLGGEQFF; D gene: NA; V gene: TRBV28; J gene: TRBJ2-1
CDR3 protein: CSVKANSNQPQHF; D gene: NA; V gene: TRBV29-1; J gene: TRBJ1-5
CDR3 protein: CSARGLAGFNEQFF; D gene: TRBD2; V gene: TRBV20-1; J gene: TRBJ2-1
CDR3 protein: CASSKGRTAINSPLHF; D gene: NA; V gene: TRBV5-1; J gene: TRBJ1-6
CDR3 protein: CASRRSHTGELFF; D gene: NA; V gene: TRBV3-1; J gene: TRBJ2-2
CDR3 protein: CASSLGQQPYEQYF; D gene: TRBD1; V gene: TRBV19; J gene: TRBJ2-7
CDR3 protein: CASGDFGPYNEQFF; D gene: NA; V gene: TRBV7-2; J gene: TRBJ2-1
CDR3 protein: CSARVRGAGGYTF; D gene: NA; V gene: TRBV20-1; J gene: TRBJ1-2
CDR3 protein: CASSQDLTGAGYGYTF; D gene: TRBD1; V gene: TRBV4-2; J gene: TRBJ1-2
CDR3 protein: CASTNRDRATHHPNF; D gene: TRBD1; V gene: TRBV18; J gene: TRBJ2-1